This TCR beta chain is from a study of blood T cells in healthy people across ages. The germline CDR1 and CDR2 sequences are SNHLY and FYNNEI. This CDR3 has 14 residues. V dropped 9 bases and J dropped 7 bases, with 19 bases sitting between them. The second PCR ran about 6 to 11 cycles with a sample-barcoded 5' primer and J-beta primers. One entry per CDR3 protein, called by TCRdb with MiXCR from the 5' RACE reads. This sample has around 790,000 distinct CDR3 sequences, with 44% found just once. The chain recombines TRBV2 with TRBJ2-1; D is uncertain. The TCR comes from a man in his sixties in good health. Material: blood. CDR3 residues: CASSNFIGYNEQFF. The CDR3 nucleotides are TGTGCCAGTTCAAACTTTATTGGATATAATGAGCAGTTCTTC.